The rows below give T cell receptor beta chains drawn from one sample of a study of technical replicates of blood from a handful of donors. Method: immunoSEQ multiplex PCR; TCRdb's copy keeps in-frame clones and lacks some. The top ten hold approximately 4.5% of the sample, which has about 66,000 clones, roughly 88% seen once. The sequenced material came from PBMCs. These TCRs come from a human donor in good health. Some clones in this sample may be carry-over from other donors' samples. The CDR3 runs from the conserved cysteine through the conserved F or W. The order of the fields is J gene, D gene, V gene, clone size, CDR3 protein, CDR3 DNA. D genes are given only for firm matches. Expanded clones are given a class, and other clones once, few, many or no size at all.

TRBJ1-2,TRBD1,TRBV7-9,-,CASSLVFLRGPTFRSGYTF,TGTGCCAGCAGCTTAGTGTTCTTAAGGGGGCCGACCTTTCGGTCTGGCTACACCTTC
TRBJ2-2,TRBD2,TRBV19,-,CASTPLGLAEGPNTGELFF,TGTGCCAGTACCCCCCTCGGACTAGCGGAGGGACCGAACACCGGGGAGCTGTTTTTT
TRBJ2-3,-,TRBV7-9,once,CASSRRRGTDTQYF,TGTGCCAGCAGCAGAAGGAGGGGCACAGATACGCAGTATTTT
TRBJ1-2,TRBD1,TRBV6-6,-,CASSYSGQGPYGYTF,TGTGCCAGCAGTTACTCCGGACAGGGGCCCTATGGCTACACCTTC
TRBJ2-5,-,TRBV5-1,-,CASSRQDQETQYF,TGCGCCAGCAGTAGACAGGATCAAGAGACCCAGTACTTC
TRBJ1-1,-,TRBV7-2,-,CASSLGEGTEAFF,TGTGCCAGCAGCTTAGGGGAGGGCACTGAAGCTTTCTTT
TRBJ2-2,-,TRBV18,-,CASSPLDSLAYGELFF,TGTGCCAGCTCACCACTGGACTCCCTAGCGTACGGGGAGCTGTTTTTT
TRBJ1-1,TRBD1,TRBV7-9,-,CASSFLQGASEAFF,TGTGCCAGCAGCTTCTTACAGGGGGCATCTGAAGCTTTCTTT
TRBJ2-1,TRBD2,TRBV4-2,-,CASSQELRNSGLNEQFF,TGTGCCAGCAGCCAAGAATTACGTAATAGCGGGTTGAATGAGCAGTTCTTC
TRBJ2-7,-,TRBV5-6,-,CASSLRQGINEQYF,TGTGCCAGCAGCTTGAGGCAGGGAATTAACGAGCAGTACTTC
TRBJ2-2,TRBD1,TRBV2,-,CASSGQGGTGELFF,TGTGCCAGCAGTGGACAGGGCGGGACCGGGGAGCTGTTTTTT
TRBJ1-5,-,TRBV7-2,-,CASSPSRVDNQPQHF,TGTGCCAGCAGCCCTTCCAGGGTGGACAATCAGCCCCAGCATTTT
TRBJ2-5,-,TRBV6-6,-,CASSGGRETQYF,TGTGCCAGCAGTGGAGGGAGGGAGACCCAGTACTTC
TRBJ2-7,TRBD1,TRBV20-1,-,CSAGQGSEQYF,TGCAGTGCCGGACAGGGGTCCGAGCAGTACTTC
TRBJ1-2,-,TRBV4-2,-,CASSQGKGANYGYTF,TGTGCCAGCAGCCAAGGCAAGGGGGCTAACTATGGCTACACCTTC
TRBJ2-3,TRBD2,TRBV7-9,-,CASPATGPSKILAFHPVF,TGTGCCAGCCCAGCGACCGGGCCATCGAAAATACTAGCGTTCCACCCAGTATTT
TRBJ1-1,-,TRBV7-6,-,CASSLAGNTEAFF,TGTGCCAGCAGCTTAGCCGGGAACACTGAAGCTTTCTTT
TRBJ2-2,TRBD2,TRBV6-5,-,CASTRGRDNTGELFF,TGTGCCAGCACGCGCGGGAGGGACAACACCGGGGAGCTGTTTTTT
TRBJ1-5,-,TRBV10-3,-,CAISIEGDNQPQHF,TGTGCCATCAGTATAGAGGGGGATAATCAGCCCCAGCATTTT
TRBJ2-7,TRBD1,TRBV19,-,CASSSKPGQGSYEQYF,TGTGCCAGTAGTTCCAAGCCGGGACAGGGTTCCTACGAGCAGTACTTC
TRBJ2-7,TRBD1,TRBV25-1,-,CASSPSGTGGSYEQYF,TGTGCCAGCAGCCCGTCCGGGACAGGGGGCTCCTACGAGCAGTACTTC
TRBJ1-4,-,TRBV10-2,-,CASSDEIAGEKLFF,TGCGCCAGCAGTGACGAGATCGCGGGTGAAAAACTGTTTTTT
TRBJ2-2,-,TRBV12-1,-,CASSFGGQGTFNRTGELFF,TGTGCCAGCAGCTTTGGAGGGCAGGGGACATTTAATCGCACCGGGGAGCTGTTTTTT
TRBJ2-7,-,TRBV10-3,-,CAINQDGQGVYEQYF,TGTGCCATCAATCAAGACGGTCAAGGAGTTTACGAGCAGTACTTC
TRBJ2-7,TRBD1,TRBV9,-,CASSRDSSYEQYF,TGTGCCAGCAGCAGGGACAGCTCCTACGAGCAGTACTTC
TRBJ1-2,TRBD1,TRBV7-2,-,CASSLDRQGAVGYTF,TGTGCCAGCAGCTTAGATCGACAGGGGGCTGTTGGCTACACCTTC
TRBJ2-2,-,TRBV6-1,-,CASSANRVTGELFF,TGTGCCAGCAGTGCAAACAGGGTTACCGGGGAGCTGTTTTTT
TRBJ2-1,-,TRBV30,-,CAWRGRLGGASEQFF,TGTGCCTGGAGGGGCAGATTAGGAGGGGCAAGTGAGCAGTTCTTC
TRBJ2-1,-,TRBV4-1,-,CASSRLVNQNEQFF,TGCGCCAGCAGTAGACTAGTGAATCAGAATGAGCAGTTCTTC
TRBJ1-4,-,TRBV5-1,-,CASSSEGGANEKLFF,TGCGCCAGCAGCTCAGAGGGGGGGGCTAATGAAAAACTGTTTTTT
TRBJ2-3,-,TRBV7-3,once,CASSSGLPTDTQYF,TGTGCCAGCAGCTCCGGACTACCCACAGATACGCAGTATTTT
TRBJ2-7,TRBD1,TRBV5-1,-,CASSLTGDRGREQYF,TGCGCCAGCAGCTTGACAGGGGACAGGGGCAGAGAGCAGTACTTC